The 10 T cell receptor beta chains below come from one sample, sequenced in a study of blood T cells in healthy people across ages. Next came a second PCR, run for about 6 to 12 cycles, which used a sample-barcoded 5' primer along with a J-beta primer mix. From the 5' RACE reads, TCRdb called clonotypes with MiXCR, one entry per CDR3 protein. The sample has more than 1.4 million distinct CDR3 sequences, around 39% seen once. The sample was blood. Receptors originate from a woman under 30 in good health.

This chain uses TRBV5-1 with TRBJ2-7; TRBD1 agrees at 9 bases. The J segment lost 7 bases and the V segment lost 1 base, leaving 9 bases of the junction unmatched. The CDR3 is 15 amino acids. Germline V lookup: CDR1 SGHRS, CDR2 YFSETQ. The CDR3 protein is CASSLWGQGSREQYF. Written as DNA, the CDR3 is TGCGCCAGCAGCTTGTGGGGACAGGGCTCAAGAGAGCAGTACTTC.

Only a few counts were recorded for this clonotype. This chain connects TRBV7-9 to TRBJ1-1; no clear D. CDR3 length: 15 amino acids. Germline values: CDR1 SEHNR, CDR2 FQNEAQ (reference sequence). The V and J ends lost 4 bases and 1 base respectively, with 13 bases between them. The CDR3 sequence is CASSSGGSPNTEAFF. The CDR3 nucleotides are TGTGCCAGCAGCTCCGGCGGGAGCCCGAACACTGAAGCTTTCTTT. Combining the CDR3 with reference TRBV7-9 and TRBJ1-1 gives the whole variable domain DTGVSQNPRHKITKRGQNVTFRCDPISEHNRLYWYRQTLGQGPEFLTYFQNEAQLEKSRLLSDRFSAERPKGSFSTLEIQRTEQGDSAMYLCASSSGGSPNTEAFFGQGTRLTVV.

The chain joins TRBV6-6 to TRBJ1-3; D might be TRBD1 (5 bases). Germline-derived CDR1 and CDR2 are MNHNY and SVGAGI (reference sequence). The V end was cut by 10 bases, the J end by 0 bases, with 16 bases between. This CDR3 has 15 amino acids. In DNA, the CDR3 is TGTGCCACCAGCGACAGACCATACTCTGGAAACACCATATATTTT. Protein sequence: CATSDRPYSGNTIYF.

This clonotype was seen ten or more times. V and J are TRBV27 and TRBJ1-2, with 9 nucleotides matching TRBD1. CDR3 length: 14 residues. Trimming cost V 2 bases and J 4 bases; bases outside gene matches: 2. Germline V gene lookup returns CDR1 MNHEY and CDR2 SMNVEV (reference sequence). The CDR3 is CASSLRQGGYGYTF. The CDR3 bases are TGTGCCAGCAGTTTACGACAGGGGGGCTATGGCTACACCTTC.

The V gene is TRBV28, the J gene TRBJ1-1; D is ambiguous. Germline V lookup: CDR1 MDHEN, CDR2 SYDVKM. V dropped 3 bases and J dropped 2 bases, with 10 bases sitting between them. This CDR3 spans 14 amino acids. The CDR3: CASSFLQANTEAFF. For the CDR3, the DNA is TGTGCCAGCAGTTTTCTGCAGGCCAACACTGAAGCTTTCTTT.

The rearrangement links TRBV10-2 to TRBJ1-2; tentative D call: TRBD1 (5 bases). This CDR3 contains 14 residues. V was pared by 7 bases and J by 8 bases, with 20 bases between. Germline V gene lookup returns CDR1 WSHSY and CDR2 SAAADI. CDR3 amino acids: CASTPTGPLGGYTF. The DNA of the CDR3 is TGCGCCAGCACCCCGACGGGACCTCTCGGGGGCTACACCTTC.

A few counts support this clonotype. The CDR3 loop reads CASSSTGGWNQPQHF. For the CDR3, the DNA is TGTGCCAGCAGTTCCACAGGGGGCTGGAATCAGCCCCAGCATTTT. The chain recombines TRBV27 with TRBJ1-5; 9 nucleotides line up with TRBD1. Germline trimming cut 4 bases from V and 4 bases from J; bases unmatched to any gene: 5. This CDR3 contains 15 residues. Germline V CDR1 and CDR2: MNHEY, SMNVEV (reference sequence).

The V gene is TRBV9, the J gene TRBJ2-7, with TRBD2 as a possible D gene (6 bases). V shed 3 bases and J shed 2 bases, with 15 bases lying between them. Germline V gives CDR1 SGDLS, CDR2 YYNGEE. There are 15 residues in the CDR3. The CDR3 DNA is TGTGCCAGCAGCGCCGGGGGAACACAGACCTACGAGCAGTACTTC. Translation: CASSAGGTQTYEQYF. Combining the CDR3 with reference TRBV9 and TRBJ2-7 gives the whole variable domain DSGVTQTPKHLITATGQRVTLRCSPRSGDLSVYWYQQSLDQGLQFLIQYYNGEERAKGNILERFSAQQFPDLHSELNLSSLELGDSALYFCASSAGGTQTYEQYFGPGTRLTVT.

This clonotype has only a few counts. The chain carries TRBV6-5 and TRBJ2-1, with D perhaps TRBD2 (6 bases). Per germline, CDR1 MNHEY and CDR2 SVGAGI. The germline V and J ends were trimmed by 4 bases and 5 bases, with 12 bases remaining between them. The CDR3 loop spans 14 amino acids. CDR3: CASSFSGRNNEQFF. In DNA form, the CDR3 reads TGTGCCAGCAGTTTTTCTGGGAGGAACAATGAGCAGTTCTTC.

CDR3 residues: CSVEGAGRYEQYF. The CDR3 DNA follows: TGCAGCGTTGAAGGTGCAGGCCGCTACGAGCAGTACTTC. V and J are TRBV29-1 and TRBJ2-7, with D uncertain. Trimming cost V 1 base and J 3 bases, with 10 bases left between them. This CDR3 contains 13 residues. The germline gives CDR1 SQVTM, CDR2 ANQGSEA.